Listed below are T cell receptor beta chains from one sample, sequenced in a study of blood T cell repertoires in COVID-19. Only in-frame clones appear in the TCRdb table, and some are missing; sequencing was by immunoSEQ multiplex PCR. The repertoire holds tens of thousands of clones, with approximately 88% as singletons. Sequenced input: peripheral blood. These receptors originate from a human donor in a cohort sampled during active COVID-19. The CDR3 runs from the conserved cysteine through the conserved F or W. D genes are given only for firm matches. Clone size is stated in some rows and not others, as once, few, many or a class when expanded.

V	D	J	size	CDR3	DNA
TRBV4-1	NA	TRBJ1-1	NA	CASSPGWGPNTEAFF	TGCGCCAGCAGCCCGGGCTGGGGCCCGAACACTGAAGCTTTCTTT
TRBV5-1	TRBD1	TRBJ2-7	NA	CASSFRTGEYEQYF	TGCGCCAGCAGCTTTAGGACAGGGGAGTACGAGCAGTACTTC
TRBV2	TRBD2	TRBJ2-7	NA	CASFSGSTYEQYF	TGTGCCAGCTTTAGCGGGTCCACCTACGAGCAGTACTTC
TRBV2	NA	TRBJ2-7	few	CASSRDLPYEQYF	TGTGCCAGCAGTCGGGACTTACCCTACGAGCAGTACTTC
TRBV6-5	NA	TRBJ2-7	NA	CASSYNKDTEQYF	TGTGCCAGCAGTTACAACAAAGATACCGAGCAGTACTTC
TRBV27	TRBD2	TRBJ2-3	NA	CASSLSQRETPDTQYF	TGTGCCAGCAGTTTGTCTCAGCGGGAGACTCCAGATACGCAGTATTTT
TRBV3-1/TRBV3-2	NA	TRBJ2-1	NA	CASSLSGTSYNEQFF	TGTGCCAGCAGCCTTAGCGGAACCTCCTACAATGAGCAGTTCTTC
TRBV9	NA	TRBJ2-4	NA	CASSAGGGSYSEAKNIQYF	TGTGCCAGCAGCGCGGGGGGCGGGAGTTATTCGGAAGCCAAAAACATTCAGTACTTC
TRBV4-1	TRBD2	TRBJ2-3	NA	CASSQDPLLSSGPDTQYF	TGCGCCAGCAGCCAAGATCCACTATTATCTAGCGGGCCGGATACGCAGTATTTT
TRBV28	NA	TRBJ2-7	NA	CASSPRTDLWDF	TGTGCCAGCAGTCCTCGGACAGACCTTTGGGACTTC
TRBV19	TRBD2	TRBJ2-1	NA	CASTLLAGSYNEQFF	TGTGCCAGTACCCTTTTAGCGGGCTCCTACAATGAGCAGTTCTTC
TRBV28	NA	TRBJ1-3	NA	CASSPIDSGNTIYF	TGTGCCAGCAGTCCAATAGACTCTGGAAACACCATATATTTT
TRBV3-1/TRBV3-2	TRBD2	TRBJ2-1	NA	CASSQGGTMYNEQFF	TGTGCCAGCAGCCAAGGGGGGACTATGTACAATGAGCAGTTCTTC
TRBV5-1	TRBD1	TRBJ1-2	NA	CASSWDPKQGNYGYTF	TGCGCCAGCAGCTGGGACCCGAAACAGGGGAACTATGGCTACACCTTC
TRBV29-1	TRBD1	TRBJ1-2	NA	CSVTGQGGKRYGYTF	TGCAGCGTTACCGGCCAAGGGGGCAAACGGTATGGCTACACCTTC
TRBV6-6	NA	TRBJ1-1	NA	CASSYGGASTEAFF	TGTGCCAGCAGTTACGGGGGGGCGAGCACTGAAGCTTTCTTT
TRBV11-2	TRBD2	TRBJ2-1	NA	CASGSGAGGYNEQFF	TGTGCCAGCGGTAGTGGAGCGGGAGGGTACAATGAGCAGTTCTTC
TRBV5-8	TRBD1	TRBJ2-2	NA	CASSFTGALNTGELFF	TGTGCCAGCAGCTTCACAGGGGCCCTGAACACCGGGGAGCTGTTTTTT
TRBV9	NA	TRBJ2-1	NA	CASSVGWPAGEQFF	TGTGCCAGCAGCGTAGGCTGGCCAGCGGGTGAGCAGTTCTTC
TRBV12-3/TRBV12-4	NA	TRBJ1-1	NA	CASSVTGSTEAFF	TGTGCCAGCAGTGTCACAGGGAGCACTGAAGCTTTCTTT
TRBV6-2/TRBV6-3	NA	TRBJ1-4	NA	CASSYSPYATNEKLFF	TGTGCCAGCAGTTACTCCCCCTATGCAACTAATGAAAAACTGTTTTTT
TRBV28	TRBD1	TRBJ2-1	NA	CASSSTGYNEQFF	TGTGCCAGCAGTTCGACAGGGTACAATGAGCAGTTCTTC